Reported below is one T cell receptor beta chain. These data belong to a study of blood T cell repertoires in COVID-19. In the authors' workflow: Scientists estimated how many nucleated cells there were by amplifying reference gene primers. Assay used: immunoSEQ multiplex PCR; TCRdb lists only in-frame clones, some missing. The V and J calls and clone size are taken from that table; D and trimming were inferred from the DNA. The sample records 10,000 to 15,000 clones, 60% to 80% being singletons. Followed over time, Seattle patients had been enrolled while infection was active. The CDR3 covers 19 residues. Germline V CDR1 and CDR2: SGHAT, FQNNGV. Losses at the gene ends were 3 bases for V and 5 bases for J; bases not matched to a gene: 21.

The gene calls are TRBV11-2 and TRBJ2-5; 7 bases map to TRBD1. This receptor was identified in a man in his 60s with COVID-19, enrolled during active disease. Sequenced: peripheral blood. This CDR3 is CASSFWHRGEFGLSETQYF. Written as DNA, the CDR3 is TGTGCCAGCAGCTTTTGGCACAGGGGCGAGTTTGGGCTATCTGAGACCCAGTACTTC. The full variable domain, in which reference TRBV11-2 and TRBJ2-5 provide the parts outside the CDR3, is EAGVAQSPRYKIIEKRQSVAFWCNPISGHATLYWYQQILGQGPKLLIQFQNNGVVDDSQLPKDRFSAERLKGVDSTLKIQPAKLEDSAVYLCASSFWHRGEFGLSETQYFGPGTRLLVL.